A selection of T cell receptor beta chains follows, all from one sample in a study of cytomegalovirus exposure and HLA in healthy donors. Sequenced by immunoSEQ multiplex PCR; TCRdb stores in-frame clones only, minus some. The listing records some 51,000 clones. The sequenced sample consisted of PBMCs. The receptors were sampled from a man aged 45-65 years in good health and CMV-seropositive. The CDR3 runs from the conserved cysteine through the conserved F or W. D genes are given only for firm matches.

v_call	d_call	j_call	cdr3_aa	cdr3_nt
TRBV11-2	TRBD2	TRBJ2-3	CASSLIGSGGSTDTQYF	TGTGCCAGCAGCTTAATCGGGTCGGGAGGGAGCACAGATACGCAGTATTTT
TRBV18	.	TRBJ2-7	CASSNRSYEQYF	TGTGCCAGCTCAAACAGGTCCTACGAGCAGTACTTC
TRBV25-1	.	TRBJ2-1	CASSEGVNEQFF	TGTGCCAGCAGTGAGGGAGTAAATGAGCAGTTCTTC
TRBV27	.	TRBJ1-1	CASSLWGVTMNTEAFF	TGTGCCAGCAGTTTATGGGGGGTAACCATGAACACTGAAGCTTTCTTT
TRBV2	.	TRBJ1-4	CASSLETNEKLFF	TGTGCCAGCAGTCTGGAGACTAATGAAAAACTGTTTTTT
TRBV19	.	TRBJ1-4	CASSQGSSEKLFF	TGTGCCAGTAGTCAGGGGTCTTCTGAAAAACTGTTTTTT
TRBV29-1	.	TRBJ1-1	CSVVTGLTEAFF	TGCAGCGTTGTAACAGGGTTAACTGAAGCTTTCTTT
TRBV4-1	TRBD2	TRBJ2-1	CASSHPTSGAYNEQFF	TGCGCCAGCAGCCACCCCACTAGCGGAGCCTACAATGAGCAGTTCTTC
TRBV9	.	TRBJ1-2	CASSPSPKNYGYTF	TGTGCCAGCAGCCCCAGTCCGAAAAACTATGGCTACACCTTC
TRBV19	.	TRBJ2-7	CASSNQGAYEQYF	TGTGCCAGTAGTAATCAGGGCGCCTACGAGCAGTACTTC
TRBV4-3	.	TRBJ1-1	CASSQDLGGNTEAFF	TGCGCCAGCAGCCAAGATTTGGGGGGGAACACTGAAGCTTTCTTT
TRBV5-6	TRBD1	TRBJ1-5	CASSYAGTGDQPQHF	TGTGCCAGCAGCTACGCCGGGACAGGGGATCAGCCCCAGCATTTT
TRBV4-3	.	TRBJ2-7	CASSQDPGTYEQYF	TGCGCCAGCAGCCAAGATCCAGGGACCTACGAGCAGTACTTC
TRBV19	.	TRBJ2-1	CASSPRDDYNEQFF	TGTGCCAGTAGTCCCCGGGATGACTACAATGAGCAGTTCTTC
TRBV10-2	TRBD1	TRBJ1-5	CASVGTAMGQPQHF	TGCGCCAGCGTGGGGACAGCAATGGGTCAGCCCCAGCATTTT
TRBV6-1	.	TRBJ1-2	CASSEGQPNYGYTF	TGTGCCAGCAGTGAAGGACAGCCAAACTATGGCTACACCTTC
TRBV29-1	.	TRBJ1-1	CSVGRGAEGFF	.
TRBV18	TRBD1	TRBJ2-6	CASSPSTGSISGANVLTF	TGTGCCAGCTCACCTTCGACAGGGTCTATCTCTGGGGCCAACGTCCTGACTTTC
TRBV5-6	TRBD1	TRBJ1-2	CASSFPGQGVDGYTF	TGTGCCAGCAGCTTCCCTGGACAGGGGGTGGATGGCTACACCTTC
TRBV4-3	TRBD2	TRBJ2-3	CASSQDGGLAGAHTQYF	TGCGCCAGCAGCCAAGATGGGGGGCTAGCGGGAGCCCATACGCAGTATTTT
TRBV7-6	.	TRBJ2-7	CASTPRTGDRSYEQYF	TGTGCCAGCACCCCCCGAACAGGAGACCGATCCTACGAGCAGTACTTC
TRBV27	TRBD1	TRBJ1-2	CASTQKGANGYTF	TGTGCCAGCACTCAAAAGGGGGCTAATGGCTACACCTTC
TRBV27	.	TRBJ2-4	CASSFSAKNIQYF	TGTGCCAGCAGTTTCTCAGCCAAAAACATTCAGTACTTC
TRBV5-8	.	TRBJ2-3	CASSLVETQYF	TGTGCCAGCAGCTTGGTAGAAACGCAGTATTTT
TRBV2	TRBD1	TRBJ2-7	CASRGLQTGTREQYF	TGTGCCAGCAGAGGGCTACAGACAGGGACAAGGGAGCAGTACTTC
TRBV7-7	TRBD1	TRBJ1-1	CASSRDRATEAFF	TGTGCTAGCAGCCGTGACAGGGCAACCGAAGCTTTCTTT
TRBV6-1	TRBD1	TRBJ1-2	CASSEPYRQGIGYTF	TGTGCCAGCAGTGAACCGTATAGACAGGGAATTGGCTACACCTTC
TRBV9	TRBD2	TRBJ2-3	CASSLGGRSTDTQYF	TGTGCCAGCAGCCTTGGCGGGAGGAGCACAGATACGCAGTATTTT
TRBV27	.	TRBJ2-7	CASSLGITYEQYF	TGTGCCAGCAGTCTCGGGATCACCTACGAGCAGTACTTC
TRBV6-5	TRBD1	TRBJ2-1	CASSYWGQGDDNEQFF	TGTGCCAGCAGTTACTGGGGACAGGGTGACGACAATGAGCAGTTCTTC
TRBV2	.	TRBJ1-1	CASSATGLNTEAFF	TGTGCCAGCAGCGCTACAGGTTTGAACACTGAAGCTTTCTTT
TRBV30	TRBD2	TRBJ2-5	CAWSTHSGGALETQYF	TGTGCCTGGAGTACCCACAGCGGGGGAGCACTGGAGACCCAGTACTTC
TRBV6-6	TRBD2	TRBJ2-7	CASSYRTSGDTYEQYF	TGTGCCAGCAGTTACCGGACTAGCGGGGATACCTACGAGCAGTACTTC
TRBV6-1	.	TRBJ2-5	CASSGGVRGRETQYF	TGTGCCAGCAGTGGAGGTGTCAGGGGTCGAGAGACCCAGTACTTC
TRBV7-8	TRBD2	TRBJ2-7	CASSFSGGAREEQYF	TGTGCCAGCAGTTTTAGCGGGGGGGCACGAGAAGAGCAGTACTTC
TRBV9	.	TRBJ1-5	CASSVDGAGQPQHF	TGTGCCAGCAGCGTAGACGGCGCAGGTCAGCCCCAGCATTTT
TRBV5-1	TRBD1	TRBJ1-1	CASSSGTGNTEAFF	TGCGCCAGCAGCTCCGGGACAGGGAACACTGAAGCTTTCTTT
TRBV19	.	TRBJ2-2	CASSMKSGNTGELFF	TGTGCCAGTAGTATGAAGAGCGGGAACACCGGGGAGCTGTTTTTT
TRBV5-1	TRBD1	TRBJ2-7	CASSGGQGGEQYF	TGCGCCAGCAGCGGCGGACAGGGTGGCGAGCAGTACTTC
TRBV7-8	.	TRBJ2-7	CASSLGVQGLGSYEQYF	TGTGCCAGCAGCTTAGGGGTTCAGGGGTTAGGGTCCTACGAGCAGTACTTC
TRBV6-1	TRBD2	TRBJ2-5	CASSSGGAGETQYF	TGTGCCAGCAGTAGCGGGGGGGCCGGGGAGACCCAGTACTTC
TRBV5-1	.	TRBJ1-1	CASKREGGNTEAFF	TGCGCCAGCAAAAGGGAAGGGGGGAACACTGAAGCTTTCTTT
TRBV19	.	TRBJ2-5	CASSIPGWETQYF	TGTGCCAGTAGTATCCCAGGGTGGGAGACCCAGTACTTC
TRBV28	TRBD2	TRBJ2-1	CASSTGLPNHEQFF	TGTGCCAGCAGCACGGGACTACCGAACCATGAGCAGTTCTTC
TRBV5-1	TRBD2	TRBJ2-1	CASSLDGLAGKAQFF	TGCGCCAGCAGCTTGGACGGGCTAGCGGGAAAAGCGCAGTTCTTC